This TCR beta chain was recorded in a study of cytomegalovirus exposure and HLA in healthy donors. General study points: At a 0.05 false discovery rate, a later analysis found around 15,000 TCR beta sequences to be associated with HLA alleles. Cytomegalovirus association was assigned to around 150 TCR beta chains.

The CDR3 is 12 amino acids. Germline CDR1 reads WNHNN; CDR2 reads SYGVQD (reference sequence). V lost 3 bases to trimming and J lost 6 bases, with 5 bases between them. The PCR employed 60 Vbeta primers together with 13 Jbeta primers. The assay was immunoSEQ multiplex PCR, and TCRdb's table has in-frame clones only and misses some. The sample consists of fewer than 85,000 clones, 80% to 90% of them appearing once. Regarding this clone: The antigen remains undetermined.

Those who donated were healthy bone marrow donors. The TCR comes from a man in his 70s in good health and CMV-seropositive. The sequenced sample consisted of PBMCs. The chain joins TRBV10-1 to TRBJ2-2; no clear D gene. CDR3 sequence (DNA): TGCGCCAGCAGTGATCCTCCCGGGGAGCTGTTTTTT. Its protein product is CASSDPPGELFF.